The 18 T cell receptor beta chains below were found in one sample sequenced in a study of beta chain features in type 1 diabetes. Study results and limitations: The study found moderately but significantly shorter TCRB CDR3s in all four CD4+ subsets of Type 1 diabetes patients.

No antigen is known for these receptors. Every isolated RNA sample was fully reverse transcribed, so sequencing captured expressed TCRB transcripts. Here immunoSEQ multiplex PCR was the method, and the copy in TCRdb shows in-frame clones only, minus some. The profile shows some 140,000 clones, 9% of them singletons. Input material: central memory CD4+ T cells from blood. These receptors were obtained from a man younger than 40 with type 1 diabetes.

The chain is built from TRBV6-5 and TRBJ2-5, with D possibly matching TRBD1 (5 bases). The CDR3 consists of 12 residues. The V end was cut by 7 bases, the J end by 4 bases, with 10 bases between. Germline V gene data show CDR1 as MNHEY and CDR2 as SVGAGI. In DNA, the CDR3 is TGTGCCAGCACCCGAAGGGGAGAGACCCAGTACTTC. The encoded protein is CASTRRGETQYF.

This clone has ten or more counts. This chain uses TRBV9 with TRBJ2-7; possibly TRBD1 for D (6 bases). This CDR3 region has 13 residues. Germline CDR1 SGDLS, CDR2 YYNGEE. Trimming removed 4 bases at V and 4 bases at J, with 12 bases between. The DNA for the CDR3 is TGTGCCAGCAGCCCGACTGGACAGTACGAGCAGTACTTC. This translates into CASSPTGQYEQYF.

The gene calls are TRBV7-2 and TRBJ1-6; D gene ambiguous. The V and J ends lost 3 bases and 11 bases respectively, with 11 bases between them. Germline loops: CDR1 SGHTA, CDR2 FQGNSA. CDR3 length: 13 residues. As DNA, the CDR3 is TGTGCCAGCAGCTTTCCGCAGGTACCACCCCTCCACTTT. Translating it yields CASSFPQVPPLHF.

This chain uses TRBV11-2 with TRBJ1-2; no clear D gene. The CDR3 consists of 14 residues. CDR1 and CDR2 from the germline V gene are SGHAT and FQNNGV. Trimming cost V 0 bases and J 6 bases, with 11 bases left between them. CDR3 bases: TGTGCCAGCAGCTTAGATCTCGAAACAGATGGCTACACCTTC. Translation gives CASSLDLETDGYTF.

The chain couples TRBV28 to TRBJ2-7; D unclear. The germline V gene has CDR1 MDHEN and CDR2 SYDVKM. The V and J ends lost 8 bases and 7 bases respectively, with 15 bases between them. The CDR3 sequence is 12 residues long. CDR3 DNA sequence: TGTGCCAGCGTCGGCCTGGGCTGGGAGCAGTACTTC. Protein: CASVGLGWEQYF.

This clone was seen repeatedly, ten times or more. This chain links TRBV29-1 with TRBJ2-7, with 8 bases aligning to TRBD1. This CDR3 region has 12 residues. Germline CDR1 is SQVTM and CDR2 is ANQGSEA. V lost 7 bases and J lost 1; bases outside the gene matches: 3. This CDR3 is CSGWTGSYEQYF. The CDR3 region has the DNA TGCAGCGGATGGACAGGGTCCTACGAGCAGTACTTC.

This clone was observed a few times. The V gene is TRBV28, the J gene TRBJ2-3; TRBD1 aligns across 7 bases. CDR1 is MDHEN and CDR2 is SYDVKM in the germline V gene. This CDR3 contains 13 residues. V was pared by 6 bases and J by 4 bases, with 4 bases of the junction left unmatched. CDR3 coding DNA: TGTGCCAGCAGGTCGACAGGGTCAGATACGCAGTATTTT. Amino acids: CASRSTGSDTQYF.

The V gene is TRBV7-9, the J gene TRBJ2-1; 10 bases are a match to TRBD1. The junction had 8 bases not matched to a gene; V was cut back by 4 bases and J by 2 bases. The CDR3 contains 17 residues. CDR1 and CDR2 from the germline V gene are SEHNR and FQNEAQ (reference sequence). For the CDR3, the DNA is TGTGCCAGCAGCTACCCCAGGACAGGGGGAACCTACAATGAGCAGTTCTTC. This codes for CASSYPRTGGTYNEQFF. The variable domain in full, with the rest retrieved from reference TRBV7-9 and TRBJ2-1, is DTGVSQNPRHKITKRGQNVTFRCDPISEHNRLYWYRQTLGQGPEFLTYFQNEAQLEKSRLLSDRFSAERPKGSFSTLEIQRTEQGDSAMYLCASSYPRTGGTYNEQFFGPGTRLTVL.

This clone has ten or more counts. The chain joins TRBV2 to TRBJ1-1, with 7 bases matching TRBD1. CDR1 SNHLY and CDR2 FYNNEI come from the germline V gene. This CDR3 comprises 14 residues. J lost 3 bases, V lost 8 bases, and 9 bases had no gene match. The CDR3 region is CASGLFQGDTEAFF. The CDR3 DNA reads TGTGCCAGCGGCCTCTTTCAGGGGGACACTGAAGCTTTCTTT. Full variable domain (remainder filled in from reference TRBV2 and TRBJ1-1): EPEVTQTPSHQVTQMGQEVILRCVPISNHLYFYWYRQILGQKVEFLVSFYNNEISEKSEIFDDQFSVERPDGSNFTLKIRSTKLEDSAMYFCASGLFQGDTEAFFGQGTRLTVV.

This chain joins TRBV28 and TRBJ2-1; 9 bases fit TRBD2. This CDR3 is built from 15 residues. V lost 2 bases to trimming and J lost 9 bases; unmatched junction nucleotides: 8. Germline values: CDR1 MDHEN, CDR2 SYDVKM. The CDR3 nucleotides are TGTGCCAGCAGTTTAGGGGCGGGGGGGCCTACTGAGCAGTTCTTC. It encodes CASSLGAGGPTEQFF.

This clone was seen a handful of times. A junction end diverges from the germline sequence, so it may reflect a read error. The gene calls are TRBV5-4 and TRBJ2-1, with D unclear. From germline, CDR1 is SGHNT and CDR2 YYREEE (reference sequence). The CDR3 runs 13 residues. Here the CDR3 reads CASSPRLDNEQFF. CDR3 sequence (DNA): TGCGCCAGCAGCCCACGACTCGACAATGAGCAGTTCTTC. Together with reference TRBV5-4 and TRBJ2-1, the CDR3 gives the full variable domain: ETGVTQSPTHLIKTRGQQVTLRCSSQSGHNTVSWYQQALGQGPQFIFQYYREEENGRGNFPPRFSGLQFPNYSSELNVNALELDDSALYLCASSPRLDNEQFFGPGTRLTVL.

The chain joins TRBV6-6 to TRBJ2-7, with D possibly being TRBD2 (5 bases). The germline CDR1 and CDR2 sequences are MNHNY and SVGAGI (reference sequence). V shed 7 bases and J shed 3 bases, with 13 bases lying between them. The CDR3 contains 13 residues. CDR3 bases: TGTGCCAGCATGGAGGCCCGGGACTACGAGCAGTACTTC. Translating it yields CASMEARDYEQYF.

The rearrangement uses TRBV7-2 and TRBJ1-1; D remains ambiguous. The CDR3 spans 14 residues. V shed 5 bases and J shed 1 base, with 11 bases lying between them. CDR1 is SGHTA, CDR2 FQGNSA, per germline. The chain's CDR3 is CASSRRHTNTEAFF. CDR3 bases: TGTGCCAGCAGCAGACGACATACGAACACTGAAGCTTTCTTT.

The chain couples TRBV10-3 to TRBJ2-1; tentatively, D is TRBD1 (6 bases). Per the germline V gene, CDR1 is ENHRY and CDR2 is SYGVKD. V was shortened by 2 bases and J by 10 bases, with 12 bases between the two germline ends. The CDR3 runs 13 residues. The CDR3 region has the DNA TGTGCCATCAGTGAGACAACAGGGAGAGAGCAGTTCTTC. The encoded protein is CAISETTGREQFF.

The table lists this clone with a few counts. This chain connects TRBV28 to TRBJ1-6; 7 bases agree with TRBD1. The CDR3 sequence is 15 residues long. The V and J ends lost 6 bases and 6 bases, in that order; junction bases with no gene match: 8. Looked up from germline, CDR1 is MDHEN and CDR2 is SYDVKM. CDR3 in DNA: TGTGCCAGCAGCCCCAGACAGGGAGGTAATTCACCCCTCCACTTT. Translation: CASSPRQGGNSPLHF.

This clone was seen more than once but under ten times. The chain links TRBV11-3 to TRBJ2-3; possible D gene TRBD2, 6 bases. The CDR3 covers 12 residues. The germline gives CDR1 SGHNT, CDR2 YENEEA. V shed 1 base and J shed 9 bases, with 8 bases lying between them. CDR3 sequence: CASSLAGGTQYF. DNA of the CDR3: TGTGCCAGCAGCTTAGCTGGGGGGACGCAGTATTTT.

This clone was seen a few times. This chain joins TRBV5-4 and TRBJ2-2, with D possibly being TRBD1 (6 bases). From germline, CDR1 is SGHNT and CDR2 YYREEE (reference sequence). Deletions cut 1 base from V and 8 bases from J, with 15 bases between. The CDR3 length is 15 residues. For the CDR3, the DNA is TGTGCCAGCAGCTTGCCAGGGGCCCGAGGGGGGGAGCTGTTTTTT. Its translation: CASSLPGARGGELFF. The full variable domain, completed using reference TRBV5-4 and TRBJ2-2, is ETGVTQSPTHLIKTRGQQVTLRCSSQSGHNTVSWYQQALGQGPQFIFQYYREEENGRGNFPPRFSGLQFPNYSSELNVNALELDDSALYLCASSLPGARGGELFFGEGSRLTVL.

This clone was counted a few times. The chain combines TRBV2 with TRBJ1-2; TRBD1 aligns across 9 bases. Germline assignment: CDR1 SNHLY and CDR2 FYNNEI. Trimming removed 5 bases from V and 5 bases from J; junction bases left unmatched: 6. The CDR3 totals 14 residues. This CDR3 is CASSLTGGGYGYTF. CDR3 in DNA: TGTGCCAGCAGTCTGACAGGGGGAGGGTATGGCTACACCTTC.